The 20 T cell receptor beta chains below all came from one sample that was sequenced in a study of blood T cell repertoires in COVID-19. Libraries were prepared by immunoSEQ multiplex PCR; TCRdb keeps only in-frame clonotypes and omits some of them. The data contain 240,000 or so clones, about four fifths of them seen just once; the ten biggest clones take up 1.5% to 2%. The sequenced sample was peripheral blood. All receptors come from a man aged 25 to 40 who had recovered from COVID-19.

V and J are TRBV29-1 and TRBJ2-7; 8 bases are a match to TRBD2. From germline, CDR1 is SQVTM and CDR2 ANQGSEA. The CDR3 totals 15 residues. J gave up 8 bases and V 1 base, and 13 bases lay outside the gene matches. Here the CDR3 DNA reads TGCAGCGTTGAAGGAGGGCGAGCGGGGGAAATGAAGCAGTACTTC. It codes for CSVEGGRAGEMKQYF.

The chain has TRBV9 and TRBJ1-3; weak D call: TRBD1 (6 bases). The germline V gene encodes CDR1 SGDLS and CDR2 YYNGEE. The germline V and J ends were trimmed by 1 base and 0 bases, with 11 bases remaining between them. CDR3 size: 16 residues. The CDR3 sequence is CASSVTGTTSGNTIYF. The CDR3, as DNA: TGTGCCAGCAGCGTAACCGGGACAACCTCTGGAAACACCATATATTTT.

This clone was recorded a few times. This rearrangement joins TRBV3-1 (or the pseudogene TRBV3-2) to TRBJ1-5, with a tentative D call TRBD1 (6 bases). The CDR3 runs 14 residues. The ends were cut back, 3 bases at V and 6 bases at J, with 12 bases in the middle. Germline V lookup: CDR1 LGHDT, CDR2 YNNKEL (reference sequence). This CDR3 reads CASSQGADPQPQHF. CDR3 DNA: TGTGCCAGCAGCCAGGGGGCCGATCCTCAGCCCCAGCATTTT.

The chain couples TRBV7-9 to TRBJ2-3, with TRBD1 matching over 8 bases. The CDR3 totals 17 residues. Germline CDR1 reads SEHNR; CDR2 reads FQNEAQ (reference sequence). The ends lost 1 base at V and 4 bases at J; junction bases unmatched: 10. The CDR3 bases are TGTGCCAGCAGCTTAGGGTCCATCGGACAGGGATCAGATACGCAGTATTTT. Its translation: CASSLGSIGQGSDTQYF. Based on the CDR3 plus reference TRBV7-9 and TRBJ2-3, the full variable domain is DTGVSQNPRHKITKRGQNVTFRCDPISEHNRLYWYRQTLGQGPEFLTYFQNEAQLEKSRLLSDRFSAERPKGSFSTLEIQRTEQGDSAMYLCASSLGSIGQGSDTQYFGPGTRLTVL.

The V and J genes are TRBV7-9 and TRBJ2-2; TRBD1 matches 7 bases. The CDR3 has 16 residues. The V gene's germline CDR1 is SEHNR and CDR2 FQNEAQ (reference sequence). Trimming removed 3 bases from V and 5 bases from J; junction bases left unmatched: 9. CDR3 in DNA: TGTGCCAGCAGCTTCGACAGGGCGAAGAGGACCGGGGAGCTGTTTTTT. Protein: CASSFDRAKRTGELFF.

The chain couples TRBV3-1 (or the pseudogene TRBV3-2) to TRBJ2-5, with 14 bases that match TRBD2. CDR1 and CDR2 from the germline V gene are LGHDT and YNNKEL (reference sequence). This CDR3 contains 17 residues. V dropped 10 bases and J dropped 1; count of bases not matched to a gene: 11. In DNA, the CDR3 is TGTGCCACCACACGAAGGACTAGCGGGGGGACCCAAGAGACCCAGTACTTC. Amino acids: CATTRRTSGGTQETQYF.

This clone has more than one count but fewer than ten. The V and J genes are TRBV29-1 and TRBJ1-5; 7 bases are shared with TRBD1. This CDR3 region has 12 residues. The V gene's germline CDR1 is SQVTM and CDR2 ANQGSEA. V lost 5 bases and J lost 5; bases outside the gene matches: 3. The CDR3 region has the DNA TGCAGCGTTCGCCAGGGGGATCAGCCCCAGCATTTT. Protein product: CSVRQGDQPQHF.

A single count supports this clone. The chain has TRBV10-3 and TRBJ2-3, with no clear D. The CDR3 is 15 residues long. V dropped 4 bases and J dropped 2 bases, with 13 bases sitting between them. Looked up from germline, CDR1 is ENHRY and CDR2 is SYGVKD. Here the CDR3 reads CAISGRLGNTDTQYF. CDR3 sequence (DNA): TGTGCCATCAGTGGCCGACTCGGAAACACAGATACGCAGTATTTT.

For the CDR3, the DNA is TGTGCCAGCAGTTACTCGACAGGGTACGAGCAGTACGTC. It yields the protein CASSYSTGYEQYV. V gene TRBV6-5 combines with J gene TRBJ2-7; 7 bases match TRBD1. Germline CDR1 and CDR2: MNHEY and SVGAGI. This CDR3 is 13 amino acids long. Trimming cost V 0 bases and J 4 bases; bases outside gene matches: 0.

V and J are TRBV5-6 and TRBJ1-2; D may be TRBD1 (5 bases). Looked up from germline, CDR1 is SGHDT and CDR2 is YYEEEE. V was clipped by 0 bases and J by 4 bases, with 13 bases between them. The CDR3 runs 15 residues. CDR3 protein: CASSLASGVPYGYTF. CDR3 nucleotide sequence: TGTGCCAGCAGCTTGGCTTCGGGGGTTCCCTATGGCTACACCTTC.

The chain uses TRBV3-1 (or the pseudogene TRBV3-2) and TRBJ1-2, with 12 nucleotides matching TRBD1. The CDR3 is 16 amino acids. Germline CDR1 is LGHDT and CDR2 is YNNKEL (reference sequence). Trimming took 0 bases from V and 5 from J; bases not matched to a gene: 4. CDR3 bases: TGTGCCAGCAGCCAAGATGGGACAGGGGGCGCGTATGGCTACACCTTC. Its translation: CASSQDGTGGAYGYTF.

The V gene is TRBV6-5, the J gene TRBJ2-7, with 8 bases lining up with TRBD1. V gave up 7 bases and J gave up 6 bases; unmatched junction bases: 8. CDR1 and CDR2 (germline): MNHEY, SVGAGI. This CDR3 is 13 amino acids long. Here the CDR3 reads CASNMGQVPEQYF. CDR3 DNA sequence: TGTGCCAGCAACATGGGACAGGTGCCCGAGCAGTACTTC.

The chain links TRBV5-1 to TRBJ1-1; TRBD1 might be the D (5 bases). Trimming left V 0 bases short and J 5 bases short, with 11 bases between. Per germline, CDR1 SGHRS and CDR2 YFSETQ. The CDR3 is made up of 14 amino acids. CDR3 coding DNA: TGCGCCAGCAGCTTGGGGACAATAGGGACTGAAGCTTTCTTT. Encoded protein: CASSLGTIGTEAFF.

The chain couples TRBV29-1 to TRBJ1-1; maybe TRBD1 (5 bases). Trimming stripped 6 bases from V and 5 bases from J, with 22 bases between. Per germline, CDR1 SQVTM and CDR2 ANQGSEA. CDR3 size: 15 residues. The CDR3 DNA reads as TGCAGCGTAGGAGCTGCAGGTTACGGGGGAACTGAAGCTTTCTTT. Its translation: CSVGAAGYGGTEAFF. Looking up the rest from reference TRBV29-1 and TRBJ1-1 gives the full variable domain: SAVISQKPSRDICQRGTSLTIQCQVDSQVTMMFWYRQQPGQSLTLIATANQGSEATYESGFVIDKFPISRPNLTFSTLTVSNMSPEDSSIYLCSVGAAGYGGTEAFFGQGTRLTVV.

This chain connects TRBV6-4 to TRBJ2-1, with 12 bases aligning to TRBD2. Germline assignment: CDR1 MRHNA and CDR2 SNTAGT. With 5 bases clipped from V and 6 bases from J, the junction kept 8 bases outside the gene matches. The CDR3 totals 16 residues. The CDR3 here is CASSPETSGGSNEQFF. The CDR3 region has the DNA TGTGCCAGCAGTCCCGAGACTAGCGGGGGTTCCAATGAGCAGTTCTTC.

This chain connects TRBV6-5 to TRBJ1-2, with D hard to call. The V and J ends lost 5 bases and 8 bases respectively, with 12 bases between them. Germline assignment: CDR1 MNHEY and CDR2 SVGAGI. The CDR3 is 12 residues long. The CDR3 nucleotides read TGTGCCAGCAGTCCAGACAATCTAGGCTACACCTTC. It codes for CASSPDNLGYTF.

This clone occurred a few times. CDR3 bases: TGTGCCAGCAGCTTAGATCTTCCTAGGGGGAGCCAAGAGACCCAGTACTTC. It codes for CASSLDLPRGSQETQYF. V and J are TRBV11-2 and TRBJ2-5; maybe TRBD1 (6 bases). The V end lost 0 bases, the J end lost 1 base, and 15 bases lay between the germline ends. The CDR3 is made up of 17 amino acids. Germline V lookup: CDR1 SGHAT, CDR2 FQNNGV.

V and J are TRBV2 and TRBJ2-5; TRBD2 agrees at 7 bases. From germline, CDR1 is SNHLY and CDR2 FYNNEI. Trimming at V came to 8 bases and at J to 7 bases, leaving 10 bases not matched to a gene. This CDR3 has 13 amino acids. The CDR3 protein is CASVVGGFGTQYF. The CDR3 region has the DNA TGTGCCAGCGTAGTGGGGGGGTTCGGGACCCAGTACTTC.

This chain uses TRBV2 with TRBJ1-1; TRBD1 matches at 9 bases. Trimming removed 6 bases from V and 11 bases from J; junction bases left unmatched: 4. The CDR3 spans 11 residues. Germline V gene data show CDR1 as SNHLY and CDR2 as FYNNEI. The CDR3 nucleotides are TGTGCCAGCAGGGGGACAGGGCCGGCTTTCTTT. Translated: CASRGTGPAFF.

The CDR3 DNA reads as TGTGCCAGCATCCGGGACAGGGGCTACGAGCAGTACTTC. Translated: CASIRDRGYEQYF. The chain carries TRBV5-5 and TRBJ2-7, with 10 bases fitting TRBD1. This CDR3 is 13 amino acids long. Looked up from germline, CDR1 is SGHKS and CDR2 is YYEKEE (reference sequence). Trimming took 6 bases from V and 3 from J; bases not matched to a gene: 3.